This TCR beta chain is from a study of blood T cell repertoires in COVID-19. Authors' methods: Amplifying reference gene primers gave estimates of nucleated cell counts. Using immunoSEQ multiplex PCR, the repertoire was profiled, and TCRdb retains in-frame clones only, with some absent. V, J and clone size are those of that table, while D and trimming were read from the DNA. Among 240,000 or so clones listed, roughly 87% were seen once. This receptor was identified in a woman aged 25 to 39 with acute or convalescent COVID-19. The sequencing input was peripheral blood.

As DNA, the CDR3 is TGCGCCAGCAGGCTGGACAGGGTGTCTGGAAACACCATATATTTT. This translates into CASRLDRVSGNTIYF. The gene calls are TRBV5-1 and TRBJ1-3, with 8 positions matching TRBD1. V shed 5 bases, J shed 1 base, and the junction held 5 bases outside the gene matches. Germline CDR1 and CDR2: SGHRS and YFSETQ. There are 15 residues in the CDR3. The variable domain in full, with the rest retrieved from reference TRBV5-1 and TRBJ1-3, is KAGVTQTPRYLIKTRGQQVTLSCSPISGHRSVSWYQQTPGQGLQFLFEYFSETQRNKGNFPGRFSGRQFSNSRSEMNVSTLELGDSALYLCASRLDRVSGNTIYFGEGSWLTVV.